The 19 T cell receptor beta chains below all came from one sample that was sequenced in a study of PD-1 blockade in classical Hodgkin lymphoma. Every patient experienced relapse after autologous stem cell transplantation, and brentuximab vedotin exposure varied. Clones were read by immunoSEQ multiplex PCR, and TCRdb kept only the in-frame ones, dropping some. The sample includes fewer than 75,000 clones, about 88% of them seen just once. Sequences were derived from peripheral blood mononuclear cells (PBMCs), sampled before the second cycle of nivolumab. The receptors were sampled from a human donor with classical Hodgkin lymphoma.

The gene calls are TRBV6-5 and TRBJ2-7; 8 bases match TRBD1. The CDR3 is 15 residues long. J was trimmed by 6 bases and V by 0 bases; bases with no gene match: 7. Germline CDR1 and CDR2: MNHEY and SVGAGI. The CDR3 region has the DNA TGTGCCAGCAGTTACTCTATGACAGGGGACGGCGAGCAGTACTTC. It encodes CASSYSMTGDGEQYF.

The V gene is TRBV6-1, the J gene TRBJ2-7; no definite D call. CDR3 length: 11 amino acids. Trimming pared 5 bases from V and 7 bases from J, leaving 9 bases between. CDR1 is MNHNS, CDR2 SASEGT, per germline. CDR3 in amino acids: CASSLLVEQYF. The CDR3 region has the DNA TGTGCCAGCAGTTTATTAGTGGAGCAGTACTTC.

The V and J genes are TRBV7-8 and TRBJ2-7; D remains unclear. Trimming removed 1 base from V and 4 bases from J, with 8 bases in between. CDR3 length equals 13 residues. Per the germline V gene, CDR1 is SGHVS and CDR2 is FQNEAQ. The CDR3 sequence is CASSLEEPYEQYF. The CDR3 DNA follows: TGTGCCAGCAGCTTAGAAGAGCCATACGAGCAGTACTTC.

The genes are TRBV7-9 and TRBJ1-3; no definite D call. The CDR3 is made up of 13 amino acids. With 8 bases removed from V and 1 base from J, the gap between germline ends came to 9 bases. Germline CDR1 and CDR2: SEHNR and FQNEAQ (reference sequence). The chain's CDR3 is CASGMNSGNTIYF. The CDR3 nucleotides read TGTGCCAGCGGGATGAATTCTGGAAACACCATATATTTT. The whole variable domain, remainder taken from reference TRBV7-9 and TRBJ1-3, is DTGVSQNPRHKITKRGQNVTFRCDPISEHNRLYWYRQTLGQGPEFLTYFQNEAQLEKSRLLSDRFSAERPKGSFSTLEIQRTEQGDSAMYLCASGMNSGNTIYFGEGSWLTVV.

The gene calls are TRBV4-2 and TRBJ2-2; D gene unclear. CDR3 length equals 13 residues. V shed 0 bases and J shed 2 bases, with 1 base lying between them. Germline CDR1 reads LGHNA; CDR2 reads YNFKEQ. The CDR3 DNA is TGTGCCAGCAGCCAAGAAAACACCGGGGAGCTGTTTTTT. It is translated as CASSQENTGELFF.

The genes are TRBV7-7 and TRBJ2-1; TRBD1 matches at 7 bases. This CDR3 contains 15 residues. The germline CDR1 and CDR2 sequences are SSHAT and FNYEAQ (reference sequence). V was clipped by 5 bases and J by 0 bases; unmatched bases: 4. CDR3 sequence reads: CASSLDRSSYNEQFF. Here the CDR3 DNA reads TGTGCCAGCAGCCTGGACAGGAGCTCCTACAATGAGCAGTTCTTC.

V and J are TRBV5-1 and TRBJ2-5, with D unresolved. The CDR3 length is 13 residues. CDR1 is SGHRS and CDR2 is YFSETQ in the germline V gene. Trimming left V 0 bases short and J 3 bases short, with 6 bases between. Written as DNA, the CDR3 is TGCGCCAGCAGCTTGGAAGCAGAAGAGACCCAGTACTTC. Translation: CASSLEAEETQYF.

The chain carries TRBV7-2 and TRBJ2-6; TRBD2 aligns across 7 bases. The junction had 10 bases not matched to a gene; V was cut back by 1 base and J by 10 bases. The CDR3 spans 16 residues. CDR1 SGHTA and CDR2 FQGNSA come from the germline V gene. The CDR3 nucleotides read TGTGCCAGCAGCTTAGTGACGGGGGGAGCTTGGAACGTCCTGACTTTC. This gives the protein CASSLVTGGAWNVLTF.

The V call is TRBV6-5, the J call TRBJ1-1; D not certain. CDR3 length: 14 amino acids. Trimming removed 5 bases from V and 0 bases from J, with 10 bases in between. Germline V gene data show CDR1 as MNHEY and CDR2 as SVGAGI. CDR3 sequence: CASSPGALNTEAFF. The CDR3 region has the DNA TGTGCCAGCAGTCCCGGTGCACTGAACACTGAAGCTTTCTTT.

J is TRBJ2-6 and V is TRBV5-1, with D possibly TRBD2 on 6 matching bases. This CDR3 region has 15 residues. V was trimmed by 2 bases and J by 4 bases, leaving 10 bases between them. Germline loops: CDR1 SGHRS, CDR2 YFSETQ. The CDR3 spells CASSFTSSGANVLTF. CDR3 in DNA: TGCGCCAGCAGCTTTACTAGCTCGGGGGCCAACGTCCTGACTTTC.

The rearrangement links TRBV5-1 to TRBJ1-2; TRBD1 aligns across 11 bases. Germline values: CDR1 SGHRS, CDR2 YFSETQ. The junction had 6 bases not matched to a gene; V was cut back by 3 bases and J by 8 bases. The CDR3 has 14 amino acids. The CDR3 protein is CASSWGQGDGGYTF. The CDR3 nucleotides read TGCGCCAGCAGCTGGGGACAGGGGGACGGCGGCTACACCTTC.

The gene calls are TRBV6-5 and TRBJ1-1; TRBD1 matches at 10 bases. The germline V gene encodes CDR1 MNHEY and CDR2 SVGAGI. Trimming at V came to 6 bases and at J to 0 bases, leaving 4 bases not matched to a gene. This CDR3 is built from 15 residues. The CDR3 nucleotides read TGTGCCAGCAGCTCCGGGACAGGGGTGAACACTGAAGCTTTCTTT. Protein sequence: CASSSGTGVNTEAFF.

This chain uses TRBV7-9 with TRBJ1-5; tentative D call: TRBD1 (5 bases). V was cut by 8 bases and J by 3 bases, with 14 bases left in between. The length of the CDR3 is 14 residues. CDR1 and CDR2 (germline): SEHNR, FQNEAQ (reference sequence). In DNA form, the CDR3 reads TGTGCCAGCGGGACGTCGGGGAACAATCAGCCCCAGCATTTT. Protein product: CASGTSGNNQPQHF. The whole variable domain, remainder taken from reference TRBV7-9 and TRBJ1-5, is DTGVSQNPRHKITKRGQNVTFRCDPISEHNRLYWYRQTLGQGPEFLTYFQNEAQLEKSRLLSDRFSAERPKGSFSTLEIQRTEQGDSAMYLCASGTSGNNQPQHFGDGTRLSIL.

The rearrangement joins TRBV6-5 to TRBJ2-3, with TRBD2 identical over 9 bases. The V and J ends lost 6 bases and 4 bases, in that order; junction bases with no gene match: 5. Germline loops: CDR1 MNHEY, CDR2 SVGAGI. There are 14 residues in the CDR3. As DNA, the CDR3 is TGTGCCAGCAGGCTGACTAGCGGAGCAGATACGCAGTATTTT. This sequence encodes CASRLTSGADTQYF.

The rearrangement links TRBV29-1 to TRBJ1-5; possibly TRBD1 for D (5 bases). CDR1 and CDR2 (germline): SQVTM, ANQGSEA. V gave up 4 bases and J gave up 1 base, with 17 bases separating them. The CDR3 is made up of 16 amino acids. The CDR3 reads CSVGGGRKGSNQPQHF. DNA of the CDR3: TGCAGCGTTGGGGGGGGACGTAAAGGAAGCAATCAGCCCCAGCATTTT. The whole variable domain, remainder taken from reference TRBV29-1 and TRBJ1-5, is SAVISQKPSRDICQRGTSLTIQCQVDSQVTMMFWYRQQPGQSLTLIATANQGSEATYESGFVIDKFPISRPNLTFSTLTVSNMSPEDSSIYLCSVGGGRKGSNQPQHFGDGTRLSIL.

This clone showed up just once. The chain combines TRBV5-4 with TRBJ1-3, with D unresolved. In germline, CDR1 is SGHNT, CDR2 YYREEE (reference sequence). This CDR3 is 14 amino acids long. Trimming took off 3 bases at V and 0 bases at J, with 7 bases between the two ends. The CDR3 loop is CASSSGSSGNTIYF. DNA for the CDR3: TGTGCCAGCAGCTCGGGAAGCTCTGGAAACACCATATATTTT.

This sequence joins TRBV29-1 and TRBJ2-7, with D hard to call. From germline, CDR1 is SQVTM and CDR2 ANQGSEA. The CDR3 runs 13 residues. V lost 6 bases, J lost 2 bases, and 14 bases lay in between. CDR3 in amino acids: CSVESSPTYEQYF. The DNA of the CDR3 is TGCAGCGTGGAGAGTTCACCTACCTACGAGCAGTACTTC.

This chain links TRBV7-9 with TRBJ1-3; D is unclear. CDR3 length: 16 amino acids. V was trimmed by 5 bases and J by 1 base, leaving 15 bases between them. The germline V gene has CDR1 SEHNR and CDR2 FQNEAQ (reference sequence). CDR3 in DNA: TGTGCCAGCAGCCGGGTCGACGGGTTTTCTGGAAACACCATATATTTT. Translated: CASSRVDGFSGNTIYF. Full variable domain (remainder filled in from reference TRBV7-9 and TRBJ1-3): DTGVSQNPRHKITKRGQNVTFRCDPISEHNRLYWYRQTLGQGPEFLTYFQNEAQLEKSRLLSDRFSAERPKGSFSTLEIQRTEQGDSAMYLCASSRVDGFSGNTIYFGEGSWLTVV.

The rearrangement links TRBV5-4 to TRBJ2-1; TRBD2 is a possible D gene (5 bases). Trimming took 2 bases from V and 0 from J, leaving 18 bases between them. The CDR3 sequence is 18 residues long. In germline, CDR1 is SGHNT, CDR2 YYREEE (reference sequence). The CDR3 coding sequence is TGTGCCAGCAGCTTCAAGCGGATATACACCCCCTCCTACAATGAGCAGTTCTTC. This codes for CASSFKRIYTPSYNEQFF.